Described below is a single T cell receptor (beta chain) sequence and its context. The sample belongs to a study of blood T cell repertoires in COVID-19. Study-level information: The United States, Italy and Spain supplied acute and convalescent COVID-19 samples. Sources were T cells, B-cell-depleted T cells, or PBMCs; the material itself was cDNA or gDNA.

Authors' data handling: Amplification from reference gene primers served as the basis for estimated nucleated cell counts. The table came from immunoSEQ multiplex PCR; TCRdb's copy has only in-frame clones and leaves some out. That table furnishes V, J and clone size, whereas the DNA furnished D and trimming. The sample comprises some 97,000 clones, 86% of which are singletons, and 2% to 3% rests with the top ten. CDR3 size: 15 residues. Germline V gene lookup returns CDR1 SNHLY and CDR2 FYNNEI. The V gene lost 6 bases and the J gene lost 4 bases, with 13 bases spanning the gap. The chain recombines TRBV2 with TRBJ1-6, with D possibly TRBD1 on 5 matching bases. This TCR derives from a woman aged 50 to 60 who had recovered from COVID-19. The sample consisted of PBMCs or T cells enriched from blood (not recorded which). The CDR3 protein is CASSGDGGYNSPLHF. In DNA, the CDR3 is TGTGCCAGCAGCGGAGACGGGGGTTATAATTCACCCCTCCACTTT.